This entry features one T cell receptor beta chain sequence. The antigen is unknown. CDR3 length: 15 amino acids. The V and J ends lost 10 bases and 0 bases respectively, with 13 bases between them. Germline CDR1 reads MDHEN; CDR2 reads SYDVKM. Expressed TCRB transcripts were sequenced because the entire RNA isolate underwent reverse transcription. Sequencing was performed with immunoSEQ multiplex PCR; in TCRdb, only in-frame clones are kept and a portion is missing. The sample consists of approximately 170,000 clones, almost 8% of them appearing once. This sample was taken from a study of beta chain features in type 1 diabetes. Notes on the study in general: Type 1 diabetes patients showed a moderate but significant shortening of TCRB CDR3s in all four CD4+ subsets.

This receptor was identified in a man between 18 and 35 years old with type 1 diabetes. The sequencing input was central memory CD4+ T cells from blood. J is TRBJ2-6 and V is TRBV28; a possible D gene is TRBD2 (6 bases). CDR3 sequence (DNA): TGTGCCACCCGGGACTCGAGCTCTGGGGCCAACGTCCTGACTTTC. It yields the protein CATRDSSSGANVLTF.